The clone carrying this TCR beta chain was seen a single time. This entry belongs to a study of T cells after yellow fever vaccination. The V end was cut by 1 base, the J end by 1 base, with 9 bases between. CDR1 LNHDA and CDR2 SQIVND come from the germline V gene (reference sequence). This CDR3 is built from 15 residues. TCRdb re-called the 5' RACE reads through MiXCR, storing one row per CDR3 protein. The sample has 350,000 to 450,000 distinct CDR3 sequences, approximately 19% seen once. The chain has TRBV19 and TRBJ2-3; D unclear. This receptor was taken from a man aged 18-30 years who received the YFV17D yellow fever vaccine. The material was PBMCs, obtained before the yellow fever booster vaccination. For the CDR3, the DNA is TGTGCCAGTAGTATAGGCGGTCTGGGCACAGATACGCAGTATTTT. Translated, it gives CASSIGGLGTDTQYF.